These 25 T cell receptor beta chains came from one sample sequenced in a study of CD8+ T cells in alopecia areata. In each case, RNA was isolated and then reverse transcribed into cDNA as the sequencing template. Profiling relied on immunoSEQ multiplex PCR, and the TCRdb table lists in-frame clones only, not all of them. The repertoire holds a few hundred thousand clones, 45% to 70% seen once, with over 4% in the top ten. The sequenced sample was CD8+ T cells sorted from blood. The receptors were gathered from a human donor in good health.

This chain connects TRBV4-1 to TRBJ1-2; 11 bases agree with TRBD1. The CDR3 runs to 16 residues. V gave up 3 bases and J gave up 6 bases; unmatched junction bases: 9. CDR1 MGHRA and CDR2 YSYEKL come from the germline V gene. The CDR3 DNA is TGCGCCAGCAGCCACCTCAGGACAGGGGGCGTCGATGGCTACACCTTC. Its translation: CASSHLRTGGVDGYTF.

The CDR3 loop is CASSLEGPSYGYTF. The CDR3 coding sequence is TGCGCCAGCAGCCTGGAGGGGCCGTCCTATGGCTACACCTTC. The chain links TRBV4-3 to TRBJ1-2, with D possibly being TRBD1 (5 bases). CDR3 size: 14 residues. V shed 4 bases and J shed 4 bases, with 13 bases lying between them. Germline CDR1 and CDR2: LGHNA and YSLEER.

The V call is TRBV13, the J call TRBJ2-2, with a possible D match to TRBD2 (5 bases). The V end was cut by 5 bases, the J end by 2 bases, with 9 bases between. The CDR3 loop spans 14 amino acids. The germline gives CDR1 PRHDT, CDR2 FYEKMQ (reference sequence). This CDR3 is CASSPSSNTGELFF. The CDR3, as DNA: TGTGCCAGCAGCCCTTCTAGCAACACCGGGGAGCTGTTTTTT.

The genes are TRBV25-1 and TRBJ2-5, with TRBD2 matching 8 bases. The CDR3 has 15 residues. Unmatched junction bases numbered 7, after V lost 4 bases and J lost 3 bases. Germline CDR1 and CDR2: MGHDK and SYGVNS. Here the CDR3 DNA reads TGTGCCAGCAGTGCATGGGAGCGGGGGAAAGAGACCCAGTACTTC. Residues: CASSAWERGKETQYF.

This clone was seen more than once but under ten times. The chain uses TRBV12-5 and TRBJ2-7; D is uncertain. Deletions cut 9 bases from V and 3 bases from J, with 9 bases between. Germline V gives CDR1 LGHNT, CDR2 FRNRAP. CDR3 length: 11 amino acids. CDR3 protein: CASSMNYEQYF. Written as DNA, the CDR3 is TGTGCTAGCTCAATGAACTACGAGCAGTACTTC.

This clone was recorded a few times. The chain recombines TRBV7-9 with TRBJ1-2; D call uncertain. There are 16 residues in the CDR3. With 5 bases removed from V and 4 bases from J, the gap between germline ends came to 20 bases. Germline V CDR1 and CDR2: SEHNR, FQNEAQ (reference sequence). The CDR3 sequence is CASSPISGSHIYGYTF. Here the CDR3 DNA reads TGTGCCAGCAGCCCTATCTCCGGGTCTCATATCTATGGCTACACCTTC.

The chain carries TRBV4-1 and TRBJ1-5, with 8 bases aligning to TRBD1. Germline CDR1 MGHRA, CDR2 YSYEKL. V trimming: 3 bases; J trimming: 3 bases; junction bases outside the gene matches: 7. CDR3 size: 16 residues. Written as DNA, the CDR3 is TGCGCCAGCAGCCAGCTACCGGGACAGGACAATCAGCCCCAGCATTTT. Its translation is CASSQLPGQDNQPQHF.

The J gene is TRBJ2-7, the V gene TRBV11-3, with 8 bases aligning to TRBD2. The germline V gene has CDR1 SGHNT and CDR2 YENEEA. The CDR3 extends over 15 amino acids. The J segment lost 0 bases and the V segment lost 5 bases, leaving 6 bases of the junction unmatched. CDR3 nucleotides: TGTGCCAGCAGCCTATATAGCGGGGACTCCTACGAGCAGTACTTC. Its protein is CASSLYSGDSYEQYF.

This chain joins TRBV7-9 and TRBJ2-7; D call uncertain. The CDR3 covers 14 residues. CDR1 and CDR2 from the germline V gene are SEHNR and FQNEAQ (reference sequence). V was trimmed by 5 bases and J by 3 bases, leaving 14 bases between them. Here the CDR3 reads CASSPAFRSYEQYF. The CDR3, as DNA: TGTGCCAGCAGCCCCGCGTTCAGAAGCTACGAGCAGTACTTC. Full variable domain (outside the CDR3, taken from reference TRBV7-9 and TRBJ2-7): DTGVSQNPRHKITKRGQNVTFRCDPISEHNRLYWYRQTLGQGPEFLTYFQNEAQLEKSRLLSDRFSAERPKGSFSTLEIQRTEQGDSAMYLCASSPAFRSYEQYFGPGTRLTVT.

The gene calls are TRBV5-4 and TRBJ1-2; 7 bases agree with TRBD1. Germline assignment: CDR1 SGHNT and CDR2 YYREEE (reference sequence). This CDR3 comprises 13 residues. Germline trimming cut 3 bases from V and 8 bases from J; bases unmatched to any gene: 7. The DNA for the CDR3 is TGTGCCAGCAGCTCAACAGGGGATGAGGGCTACACCTTC. Encoded protein: CASSSTGDEGYTF.

The rearrangement links TRBV6-5 to TRBJ2-3, with 8 nucleotides matching TRBD2. With V trimmed by 2 bases and J by 6 bases, 7 bases remained unmatched. The germline CDR1 and CDR2 sequences are MNHEY and SVGAGI. The CDR3 covers 15 residues. The CDR3 loop reads CASSYEETSVDTQYF. The CDR3 DNA sequence: TGTGCCAGCAGTTACGAGGAGACTAGCGTCGATACGCAGTATTTT.

V is TRBV4-1 and J is TRBJ2-5, with D tentatively TRBD1 or TRBD2 (5 bases each). The V end lost 3 bases, the J end lost 7 bases, and 21 bases lay between the germline ends. Germline values: CDR1 MGHRA, CDR2 YSYEKL. This CDR3 region has 16 residues. CDR3 sequence reads: CASSHRTGTTTRTQYF. The DNA for the CDR3 is TGCGCCAGCAGCCATCGTACCGGGACCACTACGCGGACCCAGTACTTC.

With regard to this clone: Other DNA sequences in this sample translate to the same CDR3. The chain uses TRBV29-1 and TRBJ1-1; D is perhaps TRBD1 (5 bases). The CDR3 spans 10 residues. The V gene's germline CDR1 is SQVTM and CDR2 ANQGSEA. The V end lost 4 bases, the J end lost 6 bases, and 6 bases lay between the germline ends. The CDR3 bases are TGCAGCGTTGGGGGGGCTGAAGCTTTCTTT. It specifies CSVGGAEAFF.

The chain employs TRBV5-1 and TRBJ1-1; a weak D match, TRBD1 (5 bases). In germline, CDR1 is SGHRS, CDR2 YFSETQ. The V and J ends lost 0 bases and 0 bases respectively, with 12 bases between them. The CDR3 is made up of 16 amino acids. The CDR3 DNA follows: TGCGCCAGCAGCTTGGGGAGGGGACTAATGAACACTGAAGCTTTCTTT. Translating gives CASSLGRGLMNTEAFF. Using reference TRBV5-1 and TRBJ1-1 for the parts outside the CDR3, the full variable domain is KAGVTQTPRYLIKTRGQQVTLSCSPISGHRSVSWYQQTPGQGLQFLFEYFSETQRNKGNFPGRFSGRQFSNSRSEMNVSTLELGDSALYLCASSLGRGLMNTEAFFGQGTRLTVV.

The rearrangement uses TRBV27 and TRBJ2-1, with D perhaps matching TRBD1 or TRBD2 (5 bases each). The CDR3 covers 15 residues. Trimming shortened V by 3 bases and J by 1 base, and 10 bases separated the two germline ends. The germline CDR1 and CDR2 sequences are MNHEY and SMNVEV (reference sequence). CDR3 in amino acids: CASSFRDGSYNEQFF. Here the CDR3 DNA reads TGTGCCAGCAGTTTCCGGGACGGATCCTACAATGAGCAGTTCTTC.

This clone has just a few counts. This rearrangement joins TRBV7-2 to TRBJ2-5; tentatively, D is TRBD1 or TRBD2 (5 bases each). The V and J ends lost 3 bases and 2 bases respectively, with 16 bases between them. The CDR3 runs to 16 residues. The V gene's germline CDR1 is SGHTA and CDR2 FQGNSA. CDR3 protein: CASSLLAGTDQETQYF. CDR3 in DNA: TGTGCCAGCAGCTTGCTAGCAGGGACCGATCAAGAGACCCAGTACTTC.

This clone was detected only a few times. The chain employs TRBV29-1 and TRBJ1-2, with a weak D call TRBD1 (5 bases). CDR1 SQVTM and CDR2 ANQGSEA come from the germline V gene. V lost 6 bases to trimming and J lost 8 bases, with 13 bases between them. The CDR3 is 11 amino acids. The chain's CDR3 is CSVTAEDGYTF. The DNA of the CDR3 is TGCAGCGTGACAGCAGAGGACGGCTACACCTTC.

The V gene is TRBV29-1, the J gene TRBJ1-5; 7 bases match TRBD1. The germline V gene has CDR1 SQVTM and CDR2 ANQGSEA. The CDR3 contains 12 residues. The V and J ends lost 7 bases and 8 bases, in that order; junction bases with no gene match: 8. The CDR3 bases are TGCAGCGCCCAGACAGGGACAGAGCCCCAGCATTTT. As protein: CSAQTGTEPQHF.

About this clone: In the same sample, other DNA sequences code for this CDR3. The V gene is TRBV9, the J gene TRBJ2-7; no clear D. This CDR3 contains 14 residues. Germline assignment: CDR1 SGDLS and CDR2 YYNGEE. Trimming removed 0 bases at V and 2 bases at J, with 9 bases between. In DNA, the CDR3 is TGTGCCAGCAGCGTAGGCGGCGGAACCTACGAGCAGTACTTC. Amino acid sequence: CASSVGGGTYEQYF.

The chain recombines TRBV4-1 with TRBJ1-1, with D possibly being TRBD1 (6 bases). Germline V CDR1 and CDR2: MGHRA, YSYEKL. V was shortened by 4 bases and J by 4 bases, with 13 bases between the two germline ends. The CDR3 spans 14 residues. The CDR3 nucleotides are TGCGCCAGCAGCCTAGAAGGGGGGGCCACTGAAGCTTTCTTT. It is translated as CASSLEGGATEAFF.

This clone was seen a handful of times. V usage is TRBV2 and J usage is TRBJ1-1; TRBD1 agrees at 9 bases. This CDR3 has 15 amino acids. Trimming took 5 bases from V and 4 from J; bases not matched to a gene: 8. Germline V gene lookup returns CDR1 SNHLY and CDR2 FYNNEI. CDR3 nucleotide sequence: TGTGCCAGCAGTTCTCCCGGGACAGGGTCCACTGAAGCTTTCTTT. Protein product: CASSSPGTGSTEAFF.

The chain links TRBV5-1 to TRBJ2-2; D remains unclear. The V end lost 2 bases, the J end lost 0 bases, and 8 bases lay between the germline ends. This CDR3 spans 15 amino acids. Per germline, CDR1 SGHRS and CDR2 YFSETQ. The CDR3 coding sequence is TGCGCCAGCAGCTTTGAGGTTTCGAACACCGGGGAGCTGTTTTTT. Its translation is CASSFEVSNTGELFF.

J is TRBJ2-3 and V is TRBV15; 8 bases match TRBD1. CDR1 is LNHNV and CDR2 is YYDKDF in the germline V gene (reference sequence). J was trimmed by 3 bases and V by 4 bases; bases with no gene match: 6. The CDR3 loop spans 15 amino acids. CDR3 coding DNA: TGTGCCACCAGCATTCCGGGACAGGCAACAGATACGCAGTATTTT. Translated: CATSIPGQATDTQYF.

This clone was counted between two and nine times. The chain has TRBV29-1 and TRBJ1-1; a possible D gene is TRBD1 (5 bases). The V gene lost 3 bases and the J gene lost 1 base, with 9 bases spanning the gap. CDR1 is SQVTM and CDR2 is ANQGSEA in the germline V gene. The CDR3 consists of 13 residues. CDR3 loop: CSVDGGENTEAFF. CDR3 nucleotides: TGCAGCGTTGATGGAGGGGAGAACACTGAAGCTTTCTTT.

The V gene is TRBV29-1, the J gene TRBJ2-1; 10 bases fit TRBD2. Germline lookup yields CDR1 SQVTM and CDR2 ANQGSEA. After removal of 7 bases from V and 0 bases from J, the junction contained 3 bases not matched to a gene. This CDR3 has 14 residues. The CDR3 loop is CSASSGGSYNEQFF. Written as DNA, the CDR3 is TGCAGCGCATCTAGCGGGGGCTCCTACAATGAGCAGTTCTTC.